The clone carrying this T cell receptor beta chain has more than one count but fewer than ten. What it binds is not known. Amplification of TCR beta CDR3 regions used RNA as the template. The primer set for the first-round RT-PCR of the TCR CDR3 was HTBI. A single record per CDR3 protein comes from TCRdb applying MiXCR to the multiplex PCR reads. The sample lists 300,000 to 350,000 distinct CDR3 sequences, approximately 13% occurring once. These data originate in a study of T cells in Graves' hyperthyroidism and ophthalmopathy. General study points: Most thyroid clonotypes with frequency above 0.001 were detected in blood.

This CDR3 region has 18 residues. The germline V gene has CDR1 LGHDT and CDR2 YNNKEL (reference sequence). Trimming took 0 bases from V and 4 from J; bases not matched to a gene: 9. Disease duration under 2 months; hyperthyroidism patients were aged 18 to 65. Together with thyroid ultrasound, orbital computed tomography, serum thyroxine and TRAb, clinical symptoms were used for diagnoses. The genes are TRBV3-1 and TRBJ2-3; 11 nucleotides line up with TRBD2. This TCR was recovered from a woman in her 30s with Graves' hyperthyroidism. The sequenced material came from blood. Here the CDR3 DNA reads TGTGCCAGCAGCCAAGATCGGGGTAGCGGGAGGGACTCAGATACGCAGTATTTT. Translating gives CASSQDRGSGRDSDTQYF.